What follows are 20 T cell receptor delta chains derived from one specimen sequenced in a study of gamma-delta T cells after stem cell transplantation. TCRdb reapplied CATT to the RT-PCR reads. The sample holds a few thousand delta-chain clones, about 1.9% seen once. The material sequenced was gamma-delta T cells. Receptors originate from a human donor. It is not recorded whose cells these are; they may come from a transplant donor.

This clone was counted a few times. TCRdb's listed protein matches a much larger clone and diverges from this DNA's translation at residue 15, likely through a read error; the protein shown comes from the DNA. The chain employs TRDV2 and TRDJ3; 8 nucleotides match TRDD3. Germline-derived CDR1 and CDR2 are GEAIGNYY and EKD. CDR3 length: 18 residues. The CDR3 loop reads CACDNTGGSSWDTRHMFF. Written as DNA, the CDR3 is TGTGCCTGTGACAACACTGGGGGTAGCTCCTGGGACACCCGACATATGTTTTTC.

This clone was observed a handful of times. A read error likely explains this, since a far larger clone differs by one base. The sample holds other DNA sequences that translate to the same CDR3. The chain is built from TRDV2 and TRDJ1, with 7 bases aligning to TRDD3. Germline CDR1 GEAIGNYY, CDR2 EKD. The CDR3 length is 16 residues. The CDR3 nucleotides read TGTGCCTGTGACACTATGGTGGGGGAAAACACCGATAAACTCATCTTC. It encodes CACDTMVGENTDKLIF.

About this clone: TCRdb assigns this DNA the protein of a much larger clone, which departs from its translation at residue 12; this likely reflects a read error, and the protein shown comes from translating the DNA. The CDR3 coding sequence is TGTGCCTGTGACACCGTACCTACACCCAGGGATAACGAGACCGATAAACTCATCTTT. Translating gives CACDTVPTPRDNETDKLIF. The rearrangement uses TRDV2 and TRDJ1; D is perhaps TRDD3 (6 bases). Germline CDR1 reads GEAIGNYY; CDR2 reads EKD. The V end lost 0 bases, the J end lost 2 bases, and 24 bases lay between the germline ends. The CDR3 consists of 19 residues.

As regards this clone: Since a far larger clone is one base different, this is likely a read error. Other nucleotide sequences in the sample specify the same CDR3. Here the CDR3 reads CACDELGGDDKLIF. The DNA of the CDR3 is TGCGCCTGTGACGAACTGGGGGGTGACGATAAACTCATCTTT. The chain employs TRDV2 and TRDJ1, with 8 bases matching TRDD3. The CDR3 has 14 amino acids. The germline gives CDR1 GEAIGNYY, CDR2 EKD.

This clone was counted only a few times. This DNA's translation and the protein TCRdb lists, from a much larger clone, do not match at residue 8, likely due to a read error; the protein shown is translated from the DNA. The chain has TRDV2 and TRDJ1, with D perhaps assigned TRDD2 or TRDD3 (5 bases each). The CDR3 contains 19 residues. CDR1 and CDR2 from the germline V gene are GEAIGNYY and EKD. V gave up 0 bases and J gave up 0 bases, with 22 bases separating them. The CDR3 region has the DNA TGTGCCTGTGACACCGTCTTCCCACCAGACTGGCCGCACACCGATAAACTCATCTTT. This gives the protein CACDTVFPPDWPHTDKLIF.

With respect to this clone: This DNA's translation differs at residue 14 from TCRdb's protein, which comes from a much larger clone; a read error is likely, and the protein shown is translated from the DNA. This sequence joins TRDV2 and TRDJ1; TRDD3 matches 9 bases. The germline gives CDR1 GEAIGNYY, CDR2 EKD. CDR3 size: 18 residues. The DNA for the CDR3 is TGTGCCTGTGACACCCTGATGGGGATACGCGGGGACACCGCTAAACTCATCTTT. It yields the protein CACDTLMGIRGDTAKLIF.

This clone came up a few times. The chain has TRDV2 and TRDJ1, with 8 bases identical to TRDD3. J was trimmed by 3 bases and V by 0 bases; bases with no gene match: 14. Per the germline V gene, CDR1 is GEAIGNYY and CDR2 is EKD. The CDR3 has 18 residues. CDR3 residues: CACDTLIGIRRGSDKLIF. For the CDR3, the DNA is TGTGCCTGTGACACCCTGATAGGGATACGCCGGGGGTCCGATAAACTCATCTTT.

This clone was seen a few times. The protein that TCRdb holds for this DNA derives from a much larger clone and differs from the translated DNA at residue 8, which likely indicates a read error; the protein shown here is translated from the DNA. This rearrangement joins TRDV2 to TRDJ1; TRDD3 agrees at 12 bases. The germline gives CDR1 GEAIGNYY, CDR2 EKD. The CDR3 consists of 21 residues. J lost 4 bases, V lost 0 bases, and 20 bases had no gene match. The DNA for the CDR3 is TGTGCCTGTGACACCGTCTCCCCCGGCCTCGAACTGGGGGATACAATCGATAAACTCATCTTT. Encoded protein: CACDTVSPGLELGDTIDKLIF.

This clone was detected a few times. Only one base separates this from a far larger clonotype, so it likely reflects a read error. Within the sample, other DNA sequences also encode this same CDR3. The chain combines TRDV2 with TRDJ1; 8 bases map to TRDD3. CDR1 GEAIGNYY and CDR2 EKD come from the germline V gene. There are 16 residues in the CDR3. This chain's CDR3 is CACDTVGGGYTDKLIF. CDR3 nucleotide sequence: TGTGCCTGCGACACGGTAGGTGGGGGATACACCGATAAACTCATCTTT.

As to this clone: A junction end diverges from the germline sequence, so it may reflect a read error. The V gene is TRDV2, the J gene TRDJ1, with D possibly being TRDD3 (5 bases). CDR1 and CDR2 from the germline V gene are GEAIGNYY and EKD. This CDR3 contains 17 residues. CDR3 protein: CACDAIPQRGLSDKPIF. Written as DNA, the CDR3 is TGTGCCTGTGACGCAATCCCTCAGCGGGGGTTGTCCGATAAACCCATCTTT.

In its sample, this clone is large. Other DNA sequences in this sample translate to the same CDR3. This sequence joins TRDV2 and TRDJ1; no clear D. CDR3 length: 15 residues. Trimming stripped 0 bases from V and 0 bases from J, with 10 bases between. Germline-derived CDR1 and CDR2 are GEAIGNYY and EKD. Here the CDR3 reads CACDTVGMYTDKLIF. As DNA, the CDR3 is TGTGCCTGTGACACCGTTGGTATGTACACCGATAAACTCATCTTT.

On this clone: Only one base separates this from a far larger clonotype, so it likely reflects a read error. Other nucleotide sequences in the sample specify the same CDR3. J is TRDJ1 and V is TRDV1, with D possibly called TRDD2 or TRDD3 (5 bases each). The germline gives CDR1 TSWWSYY, CDR2 QGS. Trimming shortened V by 1 base and J by 0 bases, and 36 bases separated the two germline ends. The CDR3 has 24 residues. The CDR3 region has the DNA TGTGCTCTTGGGGAACGCCACCTACCCCAACTACGATGGGGCATACGCTTGTACACCGATAAACTCATCTTT. Translating gives CALGERHLPQLRWGIRLYTDKLIF.

This clone appeared a few times. This is likely an artifact of a read error, given a far larger clone one base away. Other DNA sequences within the sample encode an identical CDR3. This chain joins TRDV2 and TRDJ3; 7 bases map to TRDD3. V was pared by 0 bases and J by 1 base, with 14 bases of the junction left unmatched. The CDR3 sequence is 21 residues long. Germline CDR1 is GEAIGNYY and CDR2 is EKD. CDR3: CACDTTGLWGSPSWDTRQMFF. For the CDR3, the DNA is TGTGCCTGTGACACCACGGGGCTTTGGGGGAGCCCTTCCTGGGACACCCGACAGATGTTTTTC.

This clone was counted between two and nine times. Only one base separates this from a far larger clonotype, so it likely reflects a read error. V is TRDV2 and J is TRDJ1; a weak D match, TRDD3 (5 bases). Germline CDR1 and CDR2: GEAIGNYY and EKD. The length of the CDR3 is 16 residues. The CDR3 DNA reads TGTGCCTGTGGCACCGTTGGGATTCAGTACACCGATAAACTCATCTTT. As protein: CACGTVGIQYTDKLIF.

Turning to this clone: This likely traces to a read error, being one base from a far larger clone. The rearrangement joins TRDV2 to TRDJ3, with TRDD3 identical over 12 bases. Germline lookup yields CDR1 GEAIGNYY and CDR2 EKD. The CDR3 contains 22 residues. CDR3 nucleotide sequence: TGTGCCTGTGACACCGTGTCGCTGGGGGATACGCCCCCTTCCTGGGACACCCAACAGATGTTTTTC. Its protein product is CACDTVSLGDTPPSWDTQQMFF.

With respect to this clone: A far larger clone is one base from this, pointing to a likely read error. Other DNA sequences in the sample encode the same CDR3. This sequence joins TRDV2 and TRDJ1; 13 positions agree with TRDD3. The germline V gene encodes CDR1 GEAIGNYY and CDR2 EKD. The CDR3 length is 17 residues. In nucleotides, the CDR3 is TGTGCCTGTGACACACTGGGGGATACGCGTAATACCGATAAGCTCATCTTT. It specifies CACDTLGDTRNTDKLIF.

This clone was seen a handful of times. This DNA's translation and the protein TCRdb lists, from a much larger clone, do not match at residue 13, likely due to a read error; the protein shown is translated from the DNA. The V call is TRDV2, the J call TRDJ1; D is uncertain. Per germline, CDR1 GEAIGNYY and CDR2 EKD. The CDR3 sequence is 15 residues long. CDR3 sequence: CACDTVGGKRDKPIF. Here the CDR3 DNA reads TGTGCCTGTGACACCGTGGGCGGAAAGCGAGATAAACCCATCTTT.

About this clone: For this DNA, TCRdb reports the protein of a much larger clone, which diverges at residue 11, most likely from a read error; the protein presented here is translated directly from the DNA. The J gene is TRDJ3, the V gene TRDV2; tentative D call: TRDD3 (6 bases). This CDR3 spans 19 amino acids. Trimming removed 1 base from V and 2 bases from J, with 17 bases in between. Germline CDR1 is GEAIGNYY and CDR2 is EKD. CDR3 nucleotide sequence: TGTGCCTGTGACACGGCGGGGGACTCCCTCCCCTGGGACACCCGACAGATGTTTTTC. Translating it yields CACDTAGDSLPWDTRQMFF.

This clone was found a few times. TCRdb assigns this DNA the protein of a much larger clone, which departs from its translation at residue 6; this likely reflects a read error, and the protein shown comes from translating the DNA. This chain connects TRDV2 to TRDJ1, with TRDD3 matching 11 bases. V shed 3 bases, J shed 9 bases, and the junction held 11 bases outside the gene matches. The CDR3 sequence is 15 residues long. Germline V gene sequence: CDR1 GEAIGNYY, CDR2 EKD. The CDR3, as DNA: TGTGCCTGTGACCCTGCGGCTTGGGGGATACGTGAACTCATCTTT. Translating it yields CACDPAAWGIRELIF.

Turning to this clone: Translating this DNA gives a protein that differs at residue 7 from the TCRdb one, which belongs to a much larger clone; a read error is likely, and the protein shown is this translation. The chain is built from TRDV2 and TRDJ1; TRDD3 aligns across 9 bases. The CDR3 spans 19 residues. The ends lost 0 bases at V and 1 base at J; junction bases unmatched: 14. CDR1 and CDR2 (germline): GEAIGNYY, EKD. This chain's CDR3 is CACDTVPGDTESGTDKLIF. For the CDR3, the DNA is TGTGCCTGTGACACCGTACCGGGGGATACTGAGTCCGGCACCGATAAACTCATCTTT.